Listed here are 13 T cell receptor beta chains from one sample, sequenced in a study of T cell responses to AZD1222 COVID-19 vaccine. Clones were read by immunoSEQ multiplex PCR, and TCRdb kept only the in-frame ones, dropping some. Seen here are 70,000 to 90,000 clones, about 82% observed once, and the top ten hold roughly 9.4%. The sample in question was peripheral blood, obtained on day 0 of AZD1222 vaccination. The receptor set was obtained from an adult in good health.

The rearrangement links TRBV5-6 to TRBJ1-1; possible D gene TRBD1, 6 bases. The V and J ends lost 0 bases and 5 bases respectively, with 17 bases between them. The germline CDR1 and CDR2 sequences are SGHDT and YYEEEE. The CDR3 is 16 amino acids. The CDR3 coding sequence is TGTGCCAGCAGCTTGGCCGTGGGGGGGCGGAGGACTGAAGCTTTCTTT. Translation: CASSLAVGGRRTEAFF.

V is TRBV25-1 and J is TRBJ1-3, with a possible D match to TRBD1 (5 bases). In germline, CDR1 is MGHDK, CDR2 SYGVNS. This CDR3 has 13 amino acids. Trimming shortened V by 6 bases and J by 4 bases, and 10 bases separated the two germline ends. DNA for the CDR3: TGTGCCAGCAGAAGGACAACCGGAAACACCATATATTTT. This gives the protein CASRRTTGNTIYF.

This chain links TRBV5-1 with TRBJ2-7; TRBD1 might be the D (5 bases). The ends were cut back, 0 bases at V and 2 bases at J, with 12 bases in the middle. From germline, CDR1 is SGHRS and CDR2 YFSETQ. The CDR3 is 15 amino acids. CDR3 in DNA: TGCGCCAGCAGCTTGGGGGTAGGGGTGCCCTACGAGCAGTACTTC. Amino acid sequence: CASSLGVGVPYEQYF.

This clone has just a few counts. The chain carries TRBV5-6 and TRBJ1-2; D unclear. The V gene's germline CDR1 is SGHDT and CDR2 YYEEEE. The CDR3 runs to 11 residues. V dropped 5 bases and J dropped 0 bases, with 2 bases sitting between them. The DNA for the CDR3 is TGTGCCAGCAGTGCTAACTATGGCTACACCTTC. Its protein is CASSANYGYTF.

The gene calls are TRBV5-1 and TRBJ2-7, with 13 positions matching TRBD2. Germline CDR1 is SGHRS and CDR2 is YFSETQ. The CDR3 has 15 amino acids. J gave up 6 bases and V 3 bases, and 6 bases lay outside the gene matches. CDR3 coding DNA: TGCGCCAGCAGCTCTGGACTAGCGGGAGAGGGCGAGCAGTACTTC. As protein: CASSSGLAGEGEQYF.

This clone came up once. The genes are TRBV5-5 and TRBJ2-7, with TRBD2 matching 8 bases. The CDR3 spans 15 residues. Germline V gene lookup returns CDR1 SGHKS and CDR2 YYEKEE (reference sequence). J was trimmed by 5 bases and V by 1 base; bases with no gene match: 8. CDR3 region: CASSLWGREGNEQYF. The CDR3 nucleotides are TGTGCCAGCAGCTTGTGGGGACGGGAGGGGAACGAGCAGTACTTC.

This clone is a singleton in its sample. V gene TRBV6-2 or TRBV6-3 combines with J gene TRBJ2-1, with 11 positions matching TRBD2. Germline V gene lookup returns CDR1 MNHEY and CDR2 SVGEGT. This CDR3 comprises 17 residues. V was pared by 2 bases and J by 4 bases, with 7 bases of the junction left unmatched. As DNA, the CDR3 is TGTGCCAGCAGTTACCCTGTAGCGGGAGGGAGGTACAATGAGCAGTTCTTC. Protein product: CASSYPVAGGRYNEQFF.

The genes are TRBV9 and TRBJ2-3; D ambiguous. Trimming removed 0 bases from V and 6 bases from J, with 14 bases in between. This CDR3 region has 15 residues. CDR1 SGDLS and CDR2 YYNGEE come from the germline V gene. The CDR3 DNA reads as TGTGCCAGCAGCGTAGCGGAACCTCGGGTGGATACGCAGTATTTT. Its protein product is CASSVAEPRVDTQYF.

J is TRBJ2-7 and V is TRBV27; the match to TRBD2 covers 8 bases. The CDR3 runs to 17 residues. Germline loops: CDR1 MNHEY, CDR2 SMNVEV (reference sequence). The trim removed 6 bases at V and 5 bases at J, leaving 18 bases unmatched. The CDR3 sequence is CASSSGLLSGSSHEQYF. CDR3 nucleotides: TGTGCCAGCAGCTCAGGCCTCCTAAGCGGGAGTTCCCACGAGCAGTACTTC.

The chain recombines TRBV7-3 with TRBJ2-2; 7 bases are a match to TRBD1. The CDR3 extends over 13 amino acids. V was clipped by 6 bases and J by 6 bases; unmatched bases: 4. CDR1 is SGHTA, CDR2 FQGTGA, per germline. In DNA form, the CDR3 reads TGTGCCAGCAGAAACAGGGGACCCGGGGAGCTGTTTTTT. It translates to CASRNRGPGELFF.

This chain links TRBV28 with TRBJ2-4; TRBD2 matches at 8 bases. Germline CDR1 MDHEN, CDR2 SYDVKM. V lost 5 bases and J lost 1; bases outside the gene matches: 7. CDR3 size: 16 residues. CDR3 nucleotides: TGTGCCAGCAGTCTTAGCGGGATCGGGGCCAAAAACATTCAGTACTTC. Residues: CASSLSGIGAKNIQYF.

The chain joins TRBV11-3 to TRBJ2-7, with TRBD2 as a possible D gene (7 bases). Germline V lookup: CDR1 SGHNT, CDR2 YENEEA. The CDR3 is 13 amino acids. The V and J ends lost 3 bases and 3 bases respectively, with 9 bases between them. CDR3 region: CASSLRGGYEQYF. The CDR3 region has the DNA TGTGCCAGCAGCTTGAGGGGGGGCTACGAGCAGTACTTC. The entire variable domain, with the rest obtained from reference TRBV11-3 and TRBJ2-7, is as follows: EAGVVQSPRYKIIEKKQPVAFWCNPISGHNTLYWYLQNLGQGPELLIRYENEEAVDDSQLPKDRFSAERLKGVDSTLKIQPAELGDSAVYLCASSLRGGYEQYFGPGTRLTVT.

The chain uses TRBV5-5 and TRBJ2-1; tentative D call: TRBD2 (7 bases). The CDR3 spans 19 residues. Germline V gene sequence: CDR1 SGHKS, CDR2 YYEKEE (reference sequence). V dropped 3 bases and J dropped 1 base, with 23 bases sitting between them. CDR3 protein: CASSSTGPSGVGSYNEQFF. CDR3 bases: TGTGCCAGCAGCTCAACAGGGCCGAGCGGGGTAGGGTCCTACAATGAGCAGTTCTTC.